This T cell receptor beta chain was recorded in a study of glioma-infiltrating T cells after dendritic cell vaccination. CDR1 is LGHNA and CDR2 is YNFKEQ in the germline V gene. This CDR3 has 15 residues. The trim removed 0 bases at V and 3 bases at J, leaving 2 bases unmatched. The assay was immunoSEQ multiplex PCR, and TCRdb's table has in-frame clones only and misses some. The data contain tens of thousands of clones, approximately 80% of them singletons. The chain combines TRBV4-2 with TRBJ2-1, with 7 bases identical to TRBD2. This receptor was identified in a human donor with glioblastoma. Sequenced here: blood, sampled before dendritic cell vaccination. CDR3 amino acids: CASSQDPSGYNEQFF. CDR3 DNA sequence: TGTGCCAGCAGCCAAGATCCTAGCGGCTACAATGAGCAGTTCTTC.